A single sample gave rise to the 21 T cell receptor beta chains below, sequenced in a study of PD-1 blockade in mismatch repair-deficient tumors. The assay was immunoSEQ multiplex PCR, and TCRdb's table has in-frame clones only and misses some. The sample includes some 15,000 clones, approximately 82% of them seen just once. The sample here was PBMCs, taken approximately 14 weeks after starting pembrolizumab. All receptors come from an adult with mismatch repair-deficient cancer.

The chain is built from TRBV28 and TRBJ2-1, with 12 positions matching TRBD2. The J segment lost 6 bases and the V segment lost 5 bases, leaving 5 bases of the junction unmatched. The CDR3 runs to 15 residues. Per germline, CDR1 MDHEN and CDR2 SYDVKM. The CDR3 sequence is CASSPRLAGVNEQFF. CDR3 nucleotides: TGTGCCAGCAGTCCACGACTAGCGGGAGTCAATGAGCAGTTCTTC.

V gene TRBV28 combines with J gene TRBJ1-6, with D hard to call. There are 12 residues in the CDR3. In germline, CDR1 is MDHEN, CDR2 SYDVKM. V was cut by 6 bases and J by 9 bases, with 9 bases left in between. In DNA form, the CDR3 reads TGTGCCAGCAGAACGGGTTTTTCACCCCTCCACTTT. Amino acid sequence: CASRTGFSPLHF. Together with reference TRBV28 and TRBJ1-6, the CDR3 gives the full variable domain: DVKVTQSSRYLVKRTGEKVFLECVQDMDHENMFWYRQDPGLGLRLIYFSYDVKMKEKGDIPEGYSVSREKKERFSLILESASTNQTSMYLCASRTGFSPLHFGNGTRLTVT.

This clone was observed a single time. The chain couples TRBV11-1 to TRBJ2-5; TRBD1 is a possible D gene (6 bases). Germline V gene sequence: CDR1 SGHAT, CDR2 FQDESV (reference sequence). The CDR3 sequence is 15 residues long. Trimming removed 1 base at V and 3 bases at J, with 12 bases between. The CDR3 protein is CASSLGNSGEETQYF. The CDR3 DNA sequence: TGTGCCAGCAGCTTAGGCAATTCAGGGGAAGAGACCCAGTACTTC.

This sequence joins TRBV30 and TRBJ1-1; TRBD1 aligns across 11 bases. The V and J ends lost 1 base and 4 bases, in that order; junction bases with no gene match: 2. The CDR3 extends over 14 amino acids. CDR1 and CDR2 (germline): GTSNPN, SVGIG (reference sequence). Here the CDR3 DNA reads TGTGCCTGGAGTGCAGGACAGGGGGCCACTGAAGCTTTCTTT. Its translation is CAWSAGQGATEAFF.

This clone occurred a few times. The genes are TRBV9 and TRBJ2-7, with D tentatively TRBD1 (6 bases). Trimming left V 3 bases short and J 3 bases short, with 10 bases between. The CDR3 sequence is 13 residues long. Germline V gives CDR1 SGDLS, CDR2 YYNGEE. The CDR3 bases are TGTGCCAGCAGCGAAGGGACAAACTACGAGCAGTACTTC. Its translation is CASSEGTNYEQYF.

The chain employs TRBV10-1 and TRBJ2-3; TRBD1 agrees at 7 bases. Germline trimming cut 8 bases from V and 2 bases from J; bases unmatched to any gene: 7. Germline CDR1 and CDR2: WNHNN and SYGVQD (reference sequence). The CDR3 is 14 amino acids. CDR3 protein: CASGTGTVTDTQYF. CDR3 DNA: TGCGCCAGCGGCACTGGGACAGTCACAGATACGCAGTATTTT.

The chain employs TRBV7-3 and TRBJ1-1, with a possible D match to TRBD1 (6 bases). CDR1 is SGHTA, CDR2 FQGTGA, per germline. Trimming removed 3 bases at V and 0 bases at J, with 8 bases between. CDR3 length: 14 amino acids. DNA for the CDR3: TGTGCCAGCAGCTTCGGGACATTGAACACTGAAGCTTTCTTT. Its protein product is CASSFGTLNTEAFF.

The chain has TRBV12-2 and TRBJ2-1; the D call TRBD2 from the table was never checked on the DNA. TRBV12-2 is deemed a pseudogene. The CDR3 totals 15 residues. CDR3 DNA: TGTGCAAGTCGCTTAAGACCTCACGCGGTTAATGAGCAGTTCTTC. Translated: CASRLRPHAVNEQFF.

The chain couples TRBV28 to TRBJ1-5; D ambiguous. The V end lost 3 bases, the J end lost 3 bases, and 12 bases lay between the germline ends. There are 15 residues in the CDR3. Per germline, CDR1 MDHEN and CDR2 SYDVKM. The CDR3 loop reads CASSFGRMINQPQHF. CDR3 nucleotides: TGTGCCAGCAGTTTTGGCAGAATGATCAATCAGCCCCAGCATTTT.

This sequence joins TRBV5-1 and TRBJ1-2; D is possibly TRBD1 (5 bases). The V end was cut by 0 bases, the J end by 2 bases, with 11 bases between. There are 15 residues in the CDR3. Per germline, CDR1 SGHRS and CDR2 YFSETQ. This chain's CDR3 is CASSLGQGRNYGYTF. In DNA form, the CDR3 reads TGCGCCAGCAGCTTGGGGCAGGGTAGGAACTATGGCTACACCTTC.

J is TRBJ2-1 and V is TRBV6-1, with D perhaps TRBD2 (6 bases). The CDR3 runs to 12 residues. Germline CDR1 MNHNS, CDR2 SASEGT. V lost 5 bases and J lost 6, with 8 bases in between. CDR3 nucleotides: TGTGCCAGCAGTAAACTAGCCAATGAGCAGTTCTTC. Translated, it gives CASSKLANEQFF.

The chain links TRBV28 to TRBJ2-5; 10 nucleotides line up with TRBD1. The germline V gene encodes CDR1 MDHEN and CDR2 SYDVKM. This CDR3 comprises 15 residues. The J segment lost 5 bases and the V segment lost 7 bases, leaving 10 bases of the junction unmatched. CDR3 protein: CASTPVGTGEETQYF. In DNA, the CDR3 is TGTGCCAGCACCCCGGTTGGGACAGGGGAGGAGACCCAGTACTTC.

The CDR3 spells CASSVAGADSYNEQFF. The CDR3 DNA follows: TGTGCCAGCAGCGTAGCGGGAGCTGACTCTTACAATGAGCAGTTCTTC. The chain has TRBV9 and TRBJ2-1, with D perhaps TRBD2 (6 bases). The CDR3 is 16 residues long. CDR1 and CDR2 (germline): SGDLS, YYNGEE. The ends were cut back, 0 bases at V and 4 bases at J, with 14 bases in the middle.

The J gene is TRBJ2-1, the V gene TRBV14, with 7 bases identical to TRBD2. V lost 5 bases to trimming and J lost 4 bases; unmatched junction nucleotides: 2. The CDR3 is 13 amino acids. The germline CDR1 and CDR2 sequences are SGHDN and FVKESK. The CDR3 reads CASSRREYNEQFF. CDR3 nucleotide sequence: TGTGCCAGCAGCAGGCGGGAGTACAATGAGCAGTTCTTC.

J is TRBJ2-3 and V is TRBV2, with D possibly matching TRBD2 (5 bases). Trimming removed 7 bases from V and 2 bases from J, with 16 bases in between. Germline V CDR1 and CDR2: SNHLY, FYNNEI. This CDR3 has 15 amino acids. CDR3 protein: CASTLEGLPTDTQYF. The CDR3 DNA reads TGTGCCAGCACACTAGAAGGACTTCCCACAGATACGCAGTATTTT.

This clone was observed a few times. The chain employs TRBV6-5 and TRBJ2-7, with unresolved D. CDR3 length: 13 residues. Per the germline V gene, CDR1 is MNHEY and CDR2 is SVGAGI. V was cut by 0 bases and J by 3 bases, with 6 bases left in between. As DNA, the CDR3 is TGTGCCAGCAGTTACTCAAGAGGCTACGAGCAGTACTTC. Translation: CASSYSRGYEQYF.

This chain links TRBV6-6 with TRBJ2-2; D may be TRBD2 (5 bases). This CDR3 region has 15 residues. The germline V gene has CDR1 MNHNY and CDR2 SVGAGI (reference sequence). The V end lost 4 bases, the J end lost 7 bases, and 16 bases lay between the germline ends. CDR3 in DNA: TGTGCCAGCAGTTTCCCTCGGTCAGCGGACGGGGAGCTGTTTTTT. It encodes CASSFPRSADGELFF.

The V and J genes are TRBV11-3 and TRBJ2-7; 7 nucleotides match TRBD2. V was clipped by 1 base and J by 3 bases; unmatched bases: 0. The CDR3 runs 13 residues. Germline assignment: CDR1 SGHNT and CDR2 YENEEA. CDR3 nucleotide sequence: TGTGCCAGCAGCTTAGGCGGGAGCTACGAGCAGTACTTC. Translated, it gives CASSLGGSYEQYF.

The J gene is TRBJ2-3, the V gene TRBV5-8; 8 nucleotides agree with TRBD2. This CDR3 is built from 16 residues. The junction had 5 bases not matched to a gene; V was cut back by 0 bases and J by 2 bases. Germline V CDR1 and CDR2: SGHTS, YDEGEE. CDR3: CASSLGEAGDTDTQYF. CDR3 nucleotides: TGTGCCAGCAGCTTGGGGGAAGCGGGGGACACAGATACGCAGTATTTT.

This chain uses TRBV7-9 with TRBJ1-1; D uncertain. With 4 bases removed from V and 2 bases from J, the gap between germline ends came to 14 bases. This CDR3 has 15 residues. Germline V gene lookup returns CDR1 SEHNR and CDR2 FQNEAQ (reference sequence). CDR3 in DNA: TGTGCCAGCAGCTCCGTCACGGTAATCAACACTGAAGCTTTCTTT. It codes for CASSSVTVINTEAFF.

The genes are TRBV5-8 and TRBJ2-5; 7 positions match TRBD1. CDR3 size: 13 residues. CDR1 and CDR2 from the germline V gene are SGHTS and YDEGEE. With 5 bases clipped from V and 7 bases from J, the junction kept 8 bases outside the gene matches. The CDR3 reads CASSFRGGWTQYF. DNA for the CDR3: TGTGCCAGCAGTTTTAGAGGGGGCTGGACCCAGTACTTC.